The text below deals with one T cell receptor (beta chain). Assay: immunoSEQ multiplex PCR; the TCRdb copy retains only in-frame clones and omits some. The sample yields about 160,000 clones, 75% to 90% seen once. V was shortened by 0 bases and J by 3 bases, with 10 bases between the two germline ends. Germline CDR1 reads SGHRS; CDR2 reads YFSETQ. This CDR3 region has 15 residues. This record comes from a study of blood T cell repertoires in COVID-19. The overall study: Researchers got acute and convalescent COVID-19 samples from the United States, Italy and Spain.

Enrolled through a virtual design, the participants were between roughly 18 and 90 years of age and came from 24 US areas. Each participant's cohort was designated according to participant-reported clinical history. The recovered donors of Cohort 3 showed two negative PCRs, clearance, or symptom resolution. This sequence originates from an older woman who had recovered from COVID-19. The rearrangement uses TRBV5-1 and TRBJ2-4; a possible D gene is TRBD1 (6 bases). Sequenced sample: PBMCs or T cells enriched from blood (not recorded which). The DNA for the CDR3 is TGCGCCAGCAGCTTGGAGCAGGGGTACAAAAACATTCAGTACTTC. As protein: CASSLEQGYKNIQYF.